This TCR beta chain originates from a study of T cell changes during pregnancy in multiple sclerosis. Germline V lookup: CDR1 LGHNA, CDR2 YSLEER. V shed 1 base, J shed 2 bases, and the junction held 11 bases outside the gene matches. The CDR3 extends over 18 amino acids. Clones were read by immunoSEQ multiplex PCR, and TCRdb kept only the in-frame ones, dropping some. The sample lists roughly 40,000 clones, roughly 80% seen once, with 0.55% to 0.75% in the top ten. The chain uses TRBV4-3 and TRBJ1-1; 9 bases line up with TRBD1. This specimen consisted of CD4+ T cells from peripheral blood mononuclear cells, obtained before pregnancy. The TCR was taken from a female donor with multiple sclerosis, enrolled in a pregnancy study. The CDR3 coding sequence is TGCGCCAGCAGCCAAGGGGGAATCTTGGGACAGGGTAACACTGAAGCTTTCTTT. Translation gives CASSQGGILGQGNTEAFF.